The 20 T cell receptor beta chains reported below all come from one sample, sequenced in a study of blood T cells in healthy people across ages. A J-beta primer mix and a sample-barcoded 5' primer were used in a second PCR of about 7 to 12 cycles. TCRdb reprocessed the 5' RACE reads with MiXCR, giving one entry per CDR3 protein. The table lists fewer than 2,000,000 distinct CDR3 sequences, about 39% of them singletons. Sequencing was done on a sample of blood. The receptors shown here come from a human donor in good health.

The chain employs TRBV12-3 or TRBV12-4 and TRBJ2-7, with D possibly being TRBD1 (6 bases). The CDR3 is 13 amino acids. Trimming took 4 bases from V and 3 from J, leaving 10 bases between them. In DNA, the CDR3 is TGTGCCAGCAGTTCAGGGGAAAGCTACGAGCAGTACTTC. Protein: CASSSGESYEQYF.

This clonotype was counted many times. A read error may be the cause here, since a much bigger clone is one base away. The chain joins TRBV12-3 or TRBV12-4 to TRBJ2-1; D uncertain. The CDR3 length is 11 residues. The CDR3 here is CASSSHNEQFF. As DNA, the CDR3 is TGTGCCAGCAGCTCCCACAATGAGCAGTTCTTC.

The chain couples TRBV27 to TRBJ2-7, with D possibly being TRBD1 (6 bases). This CDR3 is 17 amino acids long. Trimming took 0 bases from V and 0 from J, leaving 15 bases between them. Germline V gene lookup returns CDR1 MNHEY and CDR2 SMNVEV (reference sequence). Here the CDR3 reads CASSLSGVDRFSYEQYF. CDR3 bases: TGTGCCAGCAGTTTATCGGGGGTTGACAGGTTCTCCTACGAGCAGTACTTC.

The gene calls are TRBV21-1 and TRBJ2-7; the D call TRBD1 from the table was never checked on the DNA. TRBV21-1 is annotated as a pseudogene. This CDR3 region has 16 residues. DNA for the CDR3: TGTGCCAGCAGCAAAATTTTGGGGACAGGAAGATACGAGCAGTACTTC. It is translated as CASSKILGTGRYEQYF.

In its sample, this clonotype was seen a few times. The rearrangement links TRBV10-3 to TRBJ2-3; the match to TRBD2 covers 13 bases. Germline-derived CDR1 and CDR2 are ENHRY and SYGVKD. This CDR3 spans 18 amino acids. Trimming took 4 bases from V and 4 from J; bases not matched to a gene: 11. Written as DNA, the CDR3 is TGTGCCATCAGTGGGAAGGGCACACTAGCGGGGGGGCCAGATACGCAGTATTTT. Amino acid sequence: CAISGKGTLAGGPDTQYF.

The V gene is TRBV10-3, the J gene TRBJ2-3; no firm D call. V lost 2 bases to trimming and J lost 0 bases, with 9 bases between them. The CDR3 runs 15 residues. The germline CDR1 and CDR2 sequences are ENHRY and SYGVKD. DNA of the CDR3: TGTGCCATCAGTGAGGGACCCTCTAGCACAGATACGCAGTATTTT. Amino acid sequence: CAISEGPSSTDTQYF.

A single count supports this clonotype. J is TRBJ1-5 and V is TRBV28; D ambiguous. The CDR3 is made up of 14 amino acids. V lost 3 bases to trimming and J lost 0 bases, with 6 bases between them. Per germline, CDR1 MDHEN and CDR2 SYDVKM. The CDR3 reads CASSFPYSNQPQHF. The CDR3 DNA sequence: TGTGCCAGCAGTTTTCCGTATAGCAATCAGCCCCAGCATTTT.

The rearrangement joins TRBV6-5 to TRBJ1-2; no clear D gene. Between the trimmed V and J ends, which lost 6 bases and 3 bases, there was a span of 8 bases. The CDR3 spans 12 residues. The germline gives CDR1 MNHEY, CDR2 SVGAGI. The CDR3 DNA is TGTGCCAGCAGCTCCACCTACTATGGCTACACCTTC. Protein product: CASSSTYYGYTF.

This clonotype was observed once. This chain joins TRBV25-1 and TRBJ2-1, with 7 bases fitting TRBD1. The CDR3 is 16 residues long. Unmatched junction bases numbered 8, after V lost 1 base and J lost 5 bases. From germline, CDR1 is MGHDK and CDR2 SYGVNS. CDR3 region: CASSELFLGQDNEQFF. The DNA for the CDR3 is TGTGCCAGCAGTGAATTATTTCTTGGACAGGACAATGAGCAGTTCTTC.

The chain carries TRBV29-1 and TRBJ2-5; tentatively, D is TRBD1 (6 bases). Trimming shortened V by 4 bases and J by 7 bases, and 10 bases separated the two germline ends. Germline V CDR1 and CDR2: SQVTM, ANQGSEA. This CDR3 region has 11 residues. The CDR3 sequence is CSVVRGTTQYF. CDR3 coding DNA: TGCAGCGTTGTTAGGGGGACGACCCAGTACTTC.

The gene calls are TRBV9 and TRBJ1-2; no definite D call. Germline CDR1 and CDR2: SGDLS and YYNGEE. The CDR3 has 13 amino acids. The V end lost 0 bases, the J end lost 4 bases, and 7 bases lay between the germline ends. This chain's CDR3 is CASSVDDGYGYTF. The DNA for the CDR3 is TGTGCCAGCAGCGTAGATGACGGCTATGGCTACACCTTC.

The chain is built from TRBV20-1 and TRBJ2-5; D possibly corresponds to TRBD2 (6 bases). The V end lost 4 bases, the J end lost 5 bases, and 14 bases lay between the germline ends. CDR1 is DFQATT and CDR2 is SNEGSKA in the germline V gene (reference sequence). This CDR3 comprises 13 residues. This chain's CDR3 is CSATKHGGETQYF. Here the CDR3 DNA reads TGCAGTGCTACGAAACACGGAGGGGAGACCCAGTACTTC.

This clonotype appeared once. One end of the junction fails to match germline, which may point to a read error. The gene calls are TRBV29-1 and TRBJ2-5; 8 bases are a match to TRBD1. The CDR3 has 14 amino acids. Germline V gene data show CDR1 as SQVTM and CDR2 as ANQGSEA. The CDR3 here is CSVGSRGLWETRYF. The DNA of the CDR3 is TGCAGCGTTGGAAGCAGGGGGCTTTGGGAGACCCGGTACTTC.

This clonotype was detected only once. This sequence joins TRBV29-1 and TRBJ2-2; 7 bases are a match to TRBD2. The CDR3 extends over 15 amino acids. The J segment lost 8 bases and the V segment lost 7 bases, leaving 16 bases of the junction unmatched. Germline-derived CDR1 and CDR2 are SQVTM and ANQGSEA. The CDR3 region has the DNA TGCAGCGCCACTCCGACTGGCGGGAGAAGGGGGGAGCTGTTTTTT. It yields the protein CSATPTGGRRGELFF.

This chain connects TRBV5-1 to TRBJ1-1, with D uncertain. There are 13 residues in the CDR3. Trimming removed 5 bases at V and 1 base at J, with 9 bases between. Germline V lookup: CDR1 SGHRS, CDR2 YFSETQ. CDR3 protein: CASRSEGNTEAFF. CDR3 sequence (DNA): TGCGCCAGCAGGAGTGAGGGGAACACTGAAGCTTTCTTT.

V usage is TRBV7-2 and J usage is TRBJ1-2; D perhaps matches TRBD1 (6 bases). Looked up from germline, CDR1 is SGHTA and CDR2 is FQGNSA. CDR3 length: 14 amino acids. Trimming pared 5 bases from V and 8 bases from J, leaving 18 bases between. CDR3 sequence: CASSDLWTDHGYTF. As DNA, the CDR3 is TGTGCCAGCAGCGACCTATGGACAGATCACGGCTACACCTTC.

The genes are TRBV4-2 and TRBJ1-2; 10 bases align to TRBD1. The CDR3 totals 15 residues. CDR1 is LGHNA and CDR2 is YNFKEQ in the germline V gene. V was clipped by 4 bases and J by 5 bases; unmatched bases: 7. The CDR3 reads CASSPRDRGEYGYTF. CDR3 in DNA: TGTGCCAGCAGCCCGCGGGACAGGGGCGAGTATGGCTACACCTTC.

V usage is TRBV28 and J usage is TRBJ2-7; D is undetermined. CDR3 length equals 14 residues. The ends were cut back, 9 bases at V and 1 base at J, with 16 bases in the middle. Germline V lookup: CDR1 MDHEN, CDR2 SYDVKM. DNA for the CDR3: TGTGCCAGTAATCCCCCAGGCCGGTCCTACGAGCAGTACTTC. Protein: CASNPPGRSYEQYF.

On this clonotype itself: The junction shows a germline mismatch at one end, possibly a read error. The chain combines TRBV5-1 with TRBJ1-6, with D possibly matching TRBD1 (5 bases). Germline V gene data show CDR1 as SGHRS and CDR2 as YFSETQ. This CDR3 is built from 15 residues. DNA of the CDR3: TGCGCCAGCAGCTCGGGACGGTTGTATAGTTCACCCCTCCACTTT. Its translation: CASSSGRLYSSPLHF.

The rearrangement joins TRBV7-2 to TRBJ1-6; 7 bases map to TRBD1. The germline V gene has CDR1 SGHTA and CDR2 FQGNSA. The CDR3 consists of 14 residues. The junction had 12 bases not matched to a gene; V was cut back by 5 bases and J by 14 bases. The CDR3 DNA follows: TGTGCCAGCAGCACCTCACAGGGGAGAGGCACCCTCCACTTT. Translation gives CASSTSQGRGTLHF.